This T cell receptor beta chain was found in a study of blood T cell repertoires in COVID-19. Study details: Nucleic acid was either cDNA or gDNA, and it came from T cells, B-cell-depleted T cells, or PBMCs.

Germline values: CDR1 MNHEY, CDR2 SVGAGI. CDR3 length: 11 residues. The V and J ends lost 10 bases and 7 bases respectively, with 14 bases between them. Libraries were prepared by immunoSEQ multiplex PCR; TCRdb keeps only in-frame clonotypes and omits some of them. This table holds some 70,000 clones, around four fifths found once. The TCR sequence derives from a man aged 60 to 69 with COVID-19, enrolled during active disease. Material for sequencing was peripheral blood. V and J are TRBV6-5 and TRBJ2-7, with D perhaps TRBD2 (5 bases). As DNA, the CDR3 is TGTGCCACTTACCTAGCCGGTGAGCAGTACTTC. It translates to CATYLAGEQYF.